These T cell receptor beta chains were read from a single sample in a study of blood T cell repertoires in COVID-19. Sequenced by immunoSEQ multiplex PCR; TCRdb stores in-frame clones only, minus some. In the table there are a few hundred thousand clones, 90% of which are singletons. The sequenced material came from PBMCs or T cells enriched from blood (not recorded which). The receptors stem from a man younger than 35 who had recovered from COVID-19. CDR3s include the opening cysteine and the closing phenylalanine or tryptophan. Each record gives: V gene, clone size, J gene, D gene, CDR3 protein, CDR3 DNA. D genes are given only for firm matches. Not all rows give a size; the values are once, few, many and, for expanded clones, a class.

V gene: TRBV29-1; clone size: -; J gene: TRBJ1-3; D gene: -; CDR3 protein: CSVMDGTGNTIYF; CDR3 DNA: TGCAGCGTTATGGACGGGACTGGAAACACCATATATTTT
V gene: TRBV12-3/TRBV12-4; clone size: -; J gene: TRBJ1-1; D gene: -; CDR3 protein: CATVAWNTEAFF; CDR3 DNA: TGTGCCACCGTAGCCTGGAACACTGAAGCTTTCTTT
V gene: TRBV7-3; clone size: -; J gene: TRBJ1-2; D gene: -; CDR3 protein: CASSLSTGGGYTF; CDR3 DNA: TGTGCCAGCAGCTTAAGTACAGGCGGTGGCTACACCTTC
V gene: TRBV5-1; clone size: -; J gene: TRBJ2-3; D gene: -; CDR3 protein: CASSRGGVSDTQYF; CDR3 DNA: TGCGCCAGCAGCCGGGGTGGAGTATCAGATACGCAGTATTTT
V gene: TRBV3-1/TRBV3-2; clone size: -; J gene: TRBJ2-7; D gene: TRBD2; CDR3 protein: CASSQDYRASGISYEQYF; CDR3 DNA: TGTGCCAGCAGCCAAGATTATCGGGCTAGCGGGATCTCCTACGAGCAGTACTTC
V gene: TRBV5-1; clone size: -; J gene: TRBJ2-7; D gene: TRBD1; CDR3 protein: CASSLGGTGGDHEQYF; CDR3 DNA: TGCGCCAGCAGCTTGGGCGGGACAGGGGGAGACCACGAGCAGTACTTC
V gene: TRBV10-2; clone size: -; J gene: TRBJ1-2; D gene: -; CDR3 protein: CASSDPTGGGYTF; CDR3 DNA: TGCGCCAGCAGTGACCCGACGGGGGGAGGCTACACCTTC
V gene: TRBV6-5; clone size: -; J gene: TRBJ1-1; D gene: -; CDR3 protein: CASSQDIMNTEAFF; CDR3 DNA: TGTGCCAGCAGCCAGGACATCATGAACACTGAAGCTTTCTTT
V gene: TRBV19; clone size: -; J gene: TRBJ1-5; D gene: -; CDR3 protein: CASRTGIRRTNQPQHF; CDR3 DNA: TGTGCCAGTAGGACAGGAATTAGAAGGACAAATCAGCCCCAGCATTTT
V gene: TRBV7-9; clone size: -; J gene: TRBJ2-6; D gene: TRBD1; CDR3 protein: CASSRDRVSSGANVLTF; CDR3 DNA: TGTGCCAGCAGCCGCGACAGGGTGAGCTCTGGGGCCAACGTCCTGACTTTC
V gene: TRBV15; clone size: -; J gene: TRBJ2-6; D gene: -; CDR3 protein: CATSPHGGEAGANVLTF; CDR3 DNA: TGTGCCACCAGCCCTCATGGGGGCGAGGCTGGGGCCAACGTCCTGACTTTC
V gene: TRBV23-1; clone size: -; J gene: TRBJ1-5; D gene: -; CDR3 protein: CASSQYRSAGHPNQPQHF; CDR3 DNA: TGCGCCAGCAGTCAATATAGGTCGGCAGGGCACCCCAATCAGCCCCAGCATTTT
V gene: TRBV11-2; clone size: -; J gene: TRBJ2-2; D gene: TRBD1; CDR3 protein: CASSLPRGQGVAGELFF; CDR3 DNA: TGTGCCAGCAGCCTACCCCGGGGACAGGGGGTAGCCGGGGAGCTGTTTTTT
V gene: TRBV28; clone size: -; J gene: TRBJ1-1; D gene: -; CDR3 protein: CASAPKRDTRKVAFF; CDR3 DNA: TGTGCCAGCGCCCCAAAAAGGGACACTAGAAAGGTGGCTTTCTTT
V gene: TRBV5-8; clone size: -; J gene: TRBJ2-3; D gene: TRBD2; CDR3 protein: CASSSGLAGVSDTQYF; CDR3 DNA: TGTGCCAGCAGCTCAGGACTAGCGGGAGTATCTGATACGCAGTATTTT
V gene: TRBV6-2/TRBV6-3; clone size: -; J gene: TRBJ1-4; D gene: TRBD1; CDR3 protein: CASSYSGQPNEKLFF; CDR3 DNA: TGTGCCAGCAGTTACTCGGGACAGCCTAATGAAAAACTGTTTTTT
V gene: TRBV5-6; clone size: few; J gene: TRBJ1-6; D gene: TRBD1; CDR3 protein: CASSLGTGNSPLHF; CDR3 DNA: TGTGCCAGCAGCTTGGGGACAGGAAATTCACCCCTCCACTTT
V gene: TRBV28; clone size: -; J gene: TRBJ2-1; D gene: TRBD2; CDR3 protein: CASGSGRAGGSYNEQFF; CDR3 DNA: TGTGCCAGCGGCAGCGGGAGGGCGGGCGGATCCTACAATGAGCAGTTCTTC
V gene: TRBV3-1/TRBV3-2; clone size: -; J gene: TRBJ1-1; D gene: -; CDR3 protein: CASSQSTYTEAFF; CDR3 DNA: TGTGCCAGCAGCCAGTCTACGTACACTGAAGCTTTCTTT
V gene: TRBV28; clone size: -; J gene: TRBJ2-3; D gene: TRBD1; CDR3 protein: CASSSGGTGVNYYTDTQYF; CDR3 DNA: TGTGCCAGCAGCTCAGGAGGGACAGGGGTCAATTACTACACAGATACGCAGTATTTT
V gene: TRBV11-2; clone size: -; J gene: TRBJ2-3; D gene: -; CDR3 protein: CASSLDADSLGTDTQYF; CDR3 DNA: TGTGCCAGCAGCTTAGACGCAGACTCGTTGGGCACAGATACGCAGTATTTT
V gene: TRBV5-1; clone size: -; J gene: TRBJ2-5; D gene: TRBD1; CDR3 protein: CASSLGQGRGEETQYF; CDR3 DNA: TGCGCCAGCAGCTTGGGACAGGGACGAGGGGAAGAGACCCAGTACTTC
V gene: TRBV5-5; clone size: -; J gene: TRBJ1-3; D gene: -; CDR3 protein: CASSPASRGSGNTIYF; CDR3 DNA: TGTGCCAGCAGCCCAGCCAGCAGGGGCTCTGGAAACACCATATATTTT
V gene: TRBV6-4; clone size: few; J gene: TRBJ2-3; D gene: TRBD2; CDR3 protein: CASSEGDYGHTDTQYF; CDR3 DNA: TGTGCCAGCAGTGAGGGGGACTACGGGCACACAGATACGCAGTATTTT
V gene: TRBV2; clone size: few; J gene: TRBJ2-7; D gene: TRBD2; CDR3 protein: CASTGQREGREQYF; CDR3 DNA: TGTGCCAGCACGGGGCAGCGGGAGGGCCGTGAGCAGTACTTC
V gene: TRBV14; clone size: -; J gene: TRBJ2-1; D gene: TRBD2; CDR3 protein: CASSRNLGLAGVFIKLGDEQFF; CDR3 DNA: TGTGCCAGCAGCCGGAACCTGGGACTAGCGGGAGTATTTATCAAATTGGGAGATGAGCAGTTCTTC
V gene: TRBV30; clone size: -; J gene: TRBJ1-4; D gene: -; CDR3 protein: CAWNRVANEKLFF; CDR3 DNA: TGTGCCTGGAATAGAGTAGCTAATGAAAAACTGTTTTTT
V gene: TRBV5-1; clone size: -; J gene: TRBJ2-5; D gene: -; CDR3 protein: CASSRSLQETQYF; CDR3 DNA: TGCGCCAGCAGCCGATCCCTACAAGAGACCCAGTACTTC
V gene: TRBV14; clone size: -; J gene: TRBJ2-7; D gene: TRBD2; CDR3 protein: CASSQVGVGLADSYEQYF; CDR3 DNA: TGTGCCAGCAGCCAAGTCGGAGTAGGGCTAGCGGATTCCTACGAGCAGTACTTC
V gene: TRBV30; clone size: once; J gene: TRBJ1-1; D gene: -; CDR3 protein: CAWSYQGLEAFF; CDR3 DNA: TGTGCCTGGAGTTACCAGGGTCTTGAAGCTTTCTTT
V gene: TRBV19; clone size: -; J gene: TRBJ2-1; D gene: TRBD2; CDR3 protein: CASRGGLAASNEQFF; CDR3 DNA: TGTGCCAGTAGAGGGGGACTAGCTGCCAGCAATGAGCAGTTCTTC
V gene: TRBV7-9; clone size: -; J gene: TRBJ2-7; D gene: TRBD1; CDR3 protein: CASSLGTGISYEQYF; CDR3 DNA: TGTGCCAGCAGCTTAGGGACAGGGATTTCCTACGAGCAGTACTTC
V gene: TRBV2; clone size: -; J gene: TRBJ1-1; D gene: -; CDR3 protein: CASSVGGMNTEAFF; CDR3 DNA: TGTGCCAGCAGTGTCGGGGGTATGAACACTGAAGCTTTCTTT
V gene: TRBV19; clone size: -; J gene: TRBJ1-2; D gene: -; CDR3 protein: CASSTGSNYGYTF; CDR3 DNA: TGTGCCAGTAGCACAGGTTCAAACTATGGCTACACCTTC